Each of the 4 T cell receptor beta chains below was sequenced from the same sample in a study of tumor-infiltrating lymphocytes in primary liver carcinoma. Making TCR beta cDNA involved approximately 530 ng total RNA and a constant-region primer. A slightly modified ARM-PCR protocol with three nested multiplex PCR rounds produced these TCR beta libraries. The study ran its first two PCR rounds for around 9 cycles each, using TRBV1-TRBV30 forward primers and a C-beta reverse primer. TCRdb fed the multiplex PCR reads into MiXCR, producing one record per CDR3 protein. The data show 40,000 to 55,000 distinct CDR3 sequences, with over 75% seen just once and roughly a quarter held by the top ten. Bulk tissue was left unsorted, and RNA and DNA were co-extracted from 20-30 mg of it. The sequencing input was liver tumor tissue from sampling region 5. As for subset: tumor region T5, tumor centre. All receptors come from a man between 35 and 55 years old with primary liver carcinoma and hepatitis B virus infection.

Worth noting for this clonotype: Since no conserved phenylalanine or tryptophan closes the CDR3, a read error is the likely cause. The rearrangement uses TRBV30 and TRBJ2-7, with no clear D. Germline loops: CDR1 GTSNPN, CDR2 SVGIG (reference sequence). Between the trimmed V and J ends, which lost 2 bases and 5 bases, there was a span of 13 bases. This CDR3 has 13 residues. The CDR3, as DNA: TGTGCCTGGAGTCCCCTAGTCCACCACGAGCAGTACCTC. Protein sequence: CAWSPLVHHEQYL.

This clonotype has a count of ten or more. This chain uses TRBV7-3 with TRBJ2-1, with a tentative D call TRBD1 (6 bases). Germline CDR1 reads SGHTA; CDR2 reads FQGTGA. Trimming took off 2 bases at V and 7 bases at J, with 9 bases between the two ends. The CDR3 loop spans 13 amino acids. Written as DNA, the CDR3 is TGTGCCAGCAGCTTAGAGAGGGGGAATGAGCAGTTCTTC. The encoded protein is CASSLERGNEQFF.

As for this clonotype: This CDR3 is missing its conserved last phenylalanine or tryptophan, likely due to a read error. The chain links TRBV29-1 to TRBJ2-1, with D unresolved. Germline V lookup: CDR1 SQVTM, CDR2 ANQGSEA. The CDR3 has 12 residues. CDR3 residues: CSVRTAMGEQFI. CDR3 DNA: TGCAGTGTTCGTACCGCTATGGGTGAGCAGTTCATC.

With regard to this clonotype: Mismatch with germline at one junction end may stem from a read error. The chain joins TRBV11-2 to TRBJ2-2; weak D call: TRBD1 (6 bases). Germline V gene sequence: CDR1 SGHAT, CDR2 FQNNGV. The length of the CDR3 is 17 residues. CDR3 DNA: TGTGCCAGCAGCTTAGGTCATCGGCGTAGGGACACCGGGGAACTGTTTTTT. The encoded protein is CASSLGHRRRDTGELFF.